This T cell receptor beta chain was sequenced during a study of blood T cells in healthy people across ages. In the study overall: For every two T cells, template switching captured about one barcoded beta molecule. Study findings and constraints: Strongly correlated with naive T cell percentage was TCR beta diversity. Per-million-T-cell TCR beta diversity fell roughly linearly with age.

As concerns this clonotype: Antigen unknown.

A sample-barcoded 5' primer and a J-beta primer mix were used in a second PCR of about 7 to 12 cycles. TCRdb independently ran MiXCR on the 5' RACE reads; one entry per CDR3 protein. Counted here are 630,000 or so distinct CDR3 sequences, approximately 30% occurring once; the ten biggest clones make up approximately 15%. This CDR3 is built from 13 residues. CDR1 and CDR2 (germline): MNHNY, SVGAGI (reference sequence). V was cut by 10 bases and J by 4 bases, with 16 bases left in between. Sequenced: blood. The J gene is TRBJ2-5, the V gene TRBV6-6; D may be TRBD1 (5 bases). This receptor was taken from an elderly woman in good health. The CDR3 loop is CATERGRGETQYF. The CDR3, as DNA: TGTGCCACGGAAAGGGGCCGAGGAGAGACCCAGTACTTC.